The 11 T cell receptor beta chains below come from one sample, sequenced in a study of blood T cell repertoires in COVID-19. Clones were read by immunoSEQ multiplex PCR, and TCRdb kept only the in-frame ones, dropping some. The sample lists roughly 110,000 clones, 76% seen once, with roughly 6% in the top ten. Sequencing was carried out using peripheral blood. The receptor set was obtained from a man at least 80 years old with COVID-19, enrolled during active disease.

The CDR3 loop is CASSSRSYSYEQYF. CDR3 DNA: TGTGCCAGCAGCTCAAGAAGCTACTCCTACGAGCAGTACTTC. The V call is TRBV13, the J call TRBJ2-7, with D uncertain. V lost 4 bases and J 0 bases, leaving 10 bases between the germline ends. The CDR3 spans 14 residues. CDR1 is PRHDT and CDR2 is FYEKMQ in the germline V gene (reference sequence).

As concerns this clone: Other DNA sequences of this sample code for an identical CDR3. The chain carries TRBV7-2 and TRBJ2-7; 7 bases fit TRBD2. The V segment lost 2 bases and the J segment 0 bases; nucleotides outside the gene matches: 4. This CDR3 is 15 amino acids long. Looked up from germline, CDR1 is SGHTA and CDR2 is FQGNSA. The CDR3 region is CASSLWASGSYEQYF. CDR3 sequence (DNA): TGTGCCAGCAGCTTATGGGCTAGCGGCTCCTACGAGCAGTACTTC.

The rearrangement joins TRBV4-1 to TRBJ1-5, with 8 bases that match TRBD1. Germline V lookup: CDR1 MGHRA, CDR2 YSYEKL. The CDR3 length is 19 residues. V lost 0 bases and J lost 5; bases outside the gene matches: 15. The CDR3 here is CASSQDSLSTGAFDQPQHF. The CDR3 DNA reads as TGCGCCAGCAGCCAAGACTCGCTCTCGACAGGGGCCTTCGATCAGCCCCAGCATTTT.

This chain uses TRBV29-1 with TRBJ2-7; no firm D call. Germline-derived CDR1 and CDR2 are SQVTM and ANQGSEA. V was cut by 3 bases and J by 2 bases, with 11 bases left in between. The CDR3 totals 13 residues. CDR3 loop: CSVEDPTTYEQYF. In DNA, the CDR3 is TGCAGCGTTGAGGATCCCACTACCTACGAGCAGTACTTC.

The chain joins TRBV11-3 to TRBJ2-7; weak D call: TRBD2 (6 bases). Germline V gene lookup returns CDR1 SGHNT and CDR2 YENEEA. The CDR3 spans 13 residues. The V end lost 1 base, the J end lost 6 bases, and 10 bases lay between the germline ends. This CDR3 is CASSLGGGVEQYF. CDR3 bases: TGTGCCAGCAGCTTAGGAGGAGGGGTCGAGCAGTACTTC.

The gene calls are TRBV2 and TRBJ1-2; weak D call: TRBD1 (6 bases). The CDR3 extends over 12 amino acids. CDR1 SNHLY and CDR2 FYNNEI come from the germline V gene. Trimming took 10 bases from V and 2 from J, leaving 11 bases between them. CDR3 nucleotides: TGTGCCACCTACAGGGCCAACTATGGCTACACCTTC. This gives the protein CATYRANYGYTF.

The chain carries TRBV5-4 and TRBJ1-1; 7 bases agree with TRBD1. Germline V gene lookup returns CDR1 SGHNT and CDR2 YYREEE (reference sequence). The CDR3 contains 14 residues. The ends lost 3 bases at V and 4 bases at J; junction bases unmatched: 6. In DNA, the CDR3 is TGTGCCAGCAGCTACCGGGACAGCCTCACTGAAGCTTTCTTT. Translated, it gives CASSYRDSLTEAFF.

This chain links TRBV9 with TRBJ2-3; 8 bases line up with TRBD2. Germline V gene lookup returns CDR1 SGDLS and CDR2 YYNGEE. The CDR3 has 15 residues. J gave up 6 bases and V 4 bases, and 10 bases lay outside the gene matches. CDR3 region: CASSPTPGLGDTQYF. The CDR3 DNA sequence: TGTGCCAGCAGCCCTACCCCGGGACTAGGGGATACGCAGTATTTT. Based on the CDR3 plus reference TRBV9 and TRBJ2-3, the full variable domain is DSGVTQTPKHLITATGQRVTLRCSPRSGDLSVYWYQQSLDQGLQFLIQYYNGEERAKGNILERFSAQQFPDLHSELNLSSLELGDSALYFCASSPTPGLGDTQYFGPGTRLTVL.

The rearrangement joins TRBV2 to TRBJ2-2; no reliable D call. The CDR3 is 16 residues long. Germline values: CDR1 SNHLY, CDR2 FYNNEI. V dropped 8 bases and J dropped 6 bases, with 22 bases sitting between them. The CDR3 bases are TGTGCCAGCCGATACCTGGCGCCCGGAGATTCCGGGGAGCTGTTTTTT. It is translated as CASRYLAPGDSGELFF. The whole variable domain, filled in from reference TRBV2 and TRBJ2-2, reads EPEVTQTPSHQVTQMGQEVILRCVPISNHLYFYWYRQILGQKVEFLVSFYNNEISEKSEIFDDQFSVERPDGSNFTLKIRSTKLEDSAMYFCASRYLAPGDSGELFFGEGSRLTVL.

This clone was observed a handful of times. The gene calls are TRBV28 and TRBJ1-1; D is undetermined. Germline loops: CDR1 MDHEN, CDR2 SYDVKM. There are 15 residues in the CDR3. V lost 5 bases to trimming and J lost 0 bases, with 13 bases between them. The CDR3 nucleotides are TGTGCCAGCAGTCTCCTTGTGACAATGAACACTGAAGCTTTCTTT. Amino acids: CASSLLVTMNTEAFF. Full variable domain (remainder filled in from reference TRBV28 and TRBJ1-1): DVKVTQSSRYLVKRTGEKVFLECVQDMDHENMFWYRQDPGLGLRLIYFSYDVKMKEKGDIPEGYSVSREKKERFSLILESASTNQTSMYLCASSLLVTMNTEAFFGQGTRLTVV.

The gene calls are TRBV4-2 and TRBJ2-3, with TRBD1 as a possible D gene (6 bases). The CDR3 covers 16 residues. Germline CDR1 is LGHNA and CDR2 is YNFKEQ. V lost 4 bases and J lost 0, with 14 bases in between. As DNA, the CDR3 is TGTGCCAGCAGCCCCGGACAGATTCTTAGCACAGATACGCAGTATTTT. Its protein product is CASSPGQILSTDTQYF.